This T cell receptor beta chain was profiled in a study of cytotoxic CD8 clonotypes in ibrutinib-treated CLL. Whole-study findings and limits: The public clonotypes identified were infrequent and showed contraction or stability on treatment.

T cells were sequenced at a targeted depth of 1 in 200,000 to 1 in 1 million. Here immunoSEQ multiplex PCR was the method, and the copy in TCRdb shows in-frame clones only, minus some. The sample yields some 150,000 clones, approximately 80% seen once. The CDR3 is 14 amino acids. CDR1 MGHRA and CDR2 YSYEKL come from the germline V gene. V was trimmed by 4 bases and J by 1 base, leaving 10 bases between them. This clone came up once. The antigen is undetermined. This chain joins TRBV4-1 and TRBJ1-1; no definite D call. This clonotype was sampled from a human donor with chronic lymphocytic leukemia. Sequenced here: PBMCs, sampled after 36 months of ibrutinib treatment. The chain's CDR3 is CASSRTAANTEAFF. DNA of the CDR3: TGCGCCAGCAGCCGAACGGCGGCGAACACTGAAGCTTTCTTT.